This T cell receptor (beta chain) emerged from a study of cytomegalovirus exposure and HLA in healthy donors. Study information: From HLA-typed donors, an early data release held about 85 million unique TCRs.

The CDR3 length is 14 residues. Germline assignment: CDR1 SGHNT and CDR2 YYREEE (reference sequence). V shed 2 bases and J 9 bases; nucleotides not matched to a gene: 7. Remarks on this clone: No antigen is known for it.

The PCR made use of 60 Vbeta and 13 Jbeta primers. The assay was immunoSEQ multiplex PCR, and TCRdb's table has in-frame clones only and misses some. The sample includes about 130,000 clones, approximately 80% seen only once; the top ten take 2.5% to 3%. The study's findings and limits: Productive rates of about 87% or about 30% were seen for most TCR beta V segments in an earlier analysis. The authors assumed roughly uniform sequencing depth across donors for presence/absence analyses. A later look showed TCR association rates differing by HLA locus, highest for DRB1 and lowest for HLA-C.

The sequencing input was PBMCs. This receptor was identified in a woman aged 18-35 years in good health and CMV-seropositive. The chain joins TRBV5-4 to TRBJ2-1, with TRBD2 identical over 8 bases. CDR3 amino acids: CASSLHGTSSEQFF. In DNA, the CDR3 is TGTGCCAGCAGCTTACACGGGACTAGTAGTGAGCAGTTCTTC.